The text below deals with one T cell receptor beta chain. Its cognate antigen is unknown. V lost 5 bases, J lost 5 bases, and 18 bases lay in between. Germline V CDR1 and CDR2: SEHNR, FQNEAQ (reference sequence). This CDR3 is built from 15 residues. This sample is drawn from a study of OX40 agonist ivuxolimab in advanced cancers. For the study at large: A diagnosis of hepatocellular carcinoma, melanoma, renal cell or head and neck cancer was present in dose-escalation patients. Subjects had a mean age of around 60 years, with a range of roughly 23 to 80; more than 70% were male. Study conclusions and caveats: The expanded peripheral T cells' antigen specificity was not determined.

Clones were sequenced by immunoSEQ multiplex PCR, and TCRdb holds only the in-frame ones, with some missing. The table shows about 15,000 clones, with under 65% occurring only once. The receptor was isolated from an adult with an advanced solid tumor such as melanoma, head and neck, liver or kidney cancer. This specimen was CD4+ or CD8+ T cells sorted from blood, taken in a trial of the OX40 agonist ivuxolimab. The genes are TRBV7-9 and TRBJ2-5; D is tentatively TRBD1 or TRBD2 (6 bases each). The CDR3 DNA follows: TGTGCCAGCAGCCTCCACGGAGGGGGAAGTGAGACCCAGTACTTC. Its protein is CASSLHGGGSETQYF.